This T cell receptor (beta chain) was captured in a study of type 1 regulatory T cells (dated by TCRdb to about 2021). Regarding the research as a whole: An in vitro protocol by which a Tr1-enriched, alloantigen-specific CD4 T cell product named T-allo10 was generated was characterized in the study. T-allo10 was being tested clinically in patients with hematological malignancies who were undergoing allogeneic hematopoietic stem cell transplantation. The research as a whole found: Tr1 cells showed a more restricted TCR repertoire than non-Tr1 cells, which the study interpreted as alloantigen-induced clonal expansion.

The sequencer was an Illumina MiSeq. TCRdb redid the processing of the public reads, applying fastp at Q25 and MiXCR, and retained in-frame beta chains. Here each entry gathers all rows of one CDR3 protein and keeps the most common genes and DNA. This sample comprises tens of thousands of distinct CDR3 sequences, around 62% of them detected only once. The ten biggest clones cover roughly 1.9% of the sample. V and J are truncated by 4 bases and 9 bases respectively, leaving an intervening sequence of 19 bases. The CDR1 and CDR2 encoded by the germline V gene are MGHRA and YSYEKL. The CDR3 goes from the cysteine to the phenylalanine over 15 residues. Of all the DNA, just the CDR3 is kept, 45 bases in frame from base 1. As for this clonotype: Its specific antigen is unknown. Nothing much larger sits one base from this clone, and base qualities are not available.

The receptor was derived from a human donor in good health. The chain is assembled from TRBV4-1 and TRBJ1-5, with a weak D call of TRBD1 (6 bases match). The sequenced sample consisted of cultured non-Tr1 T cells, either the whole culture or a sorted T cell fraction (not recorded which). The cell subset or site label for this specimen denotes: non-Tr1 population from the T-allo10 product. The nucleotides read TGCGCCAGCAGCCCGGACGGACAGAATTTCCGGCCCCAGCATTTT. Its translation reads: CASSPDGQNFRPQHF.